A single sample is the source of the 12 T cell receptor beta chains below, sequenced in a study of chemoradiotherapy in HPV16-positive cancers. Using immunoSEQ multiplex PCR, the repertoire was profiled, and TCRdb retains in-frame clones only, with some absent. Of fewer than 40,000 clones listed, 92% are singletons. Sequenced here: blood, sampled from a patient who underwent chemoradiotherapy. These receptors were collected from a human donor with HPV-associated anogenital cancer.

The rearrangement joins TRBV6-6 to TRBJ2-7, with unresolved D. The CDR3 contains 14 residues. Trimming took off 5 bases at V and 4 bases at J, with 15 bases between the two ends. The germline V gene encodes CDR1 MNHNY and CDR2 SVGAGI (reference sequence). The CDR3 coding sequence is TGTGCCAGCAGTCCTGGCAGGACCTTATACGAGCAGTACTTC. Translating gives CASSPGRTLYEQYF.

The chain employs TRBV5-6 and TRBJ1-4; possibly TRBD1 for D (5 bases). Germline V gene lookup returns CDR1 SGHDT and CDR2 YYEEEE. The V and J ends lost 2 bases and 14 bases respectively, with 16 bases between them. This CDR3 contains 13 residues. The CDR3 DNA sequence: TGTGCCAGCAGCTTTGGTTCTTATGAGGGGCTGTTTTTT. Residues: CASSFGSYEGLFF.

This CDR3 is CASSLSRGANTGELFF. In DNA, the CDR3 is TGTGCCAGCAGTTTATCGCGAGGAGCGAACACCGGGGAGCTGTTTTTT. This chain uses TRBV27 with TRBJ2-2, with D uncertain. CDR1 and CDR2 from the germline V gene are MNHEY and SMNVEV (reference sequence). The V end was cut by 0 bases, the J end by 0 bases, with 8 bases between. The CDR3 covers 16 residues.

The chain has TRBV5-8 and TRBJ1-4; perhaps TRBD1 as D (5 bases). Germline-derived CDR1 and CDR2 are SGHTS and YDEGEE. Trimming took off 0 bases at V and 11 bases at J, with 11 bases between the two ends. The CDR3 is made up of 13 amino acids. Here the CDR3 DNA reads TGTGCCAGCAGCTTGGCCATAGGGGAGAAACTGTTTTTT. Translation gives CASSLAIGEKLFF.

The rearrangement uses TRBV5-4 and TRBJ2-3; a weak D match, TRBD2 (5 bases). CDR3 length: 14 amino acids. CDR1 and CDR2 (germline): SGHNT, YYREEE (reference sequence). Trimming removed 2 bases from V and 4 bases from J, with 11 bases in between. CDR3 in amino acids: CASSFGIRADTQYF. The CDR3 DNA reads as TGTGCCAGCAGCTTCGGGATAAGGGCAGATACGCAGTATTTT.

V gene TRBV7-9 combines with J gene TRBJ1-6; D might be TRBD1 (5 bases). The germline V gene encodes CDR1 SEHNR and CDR2 FQNEAQ (reference sequence). Between the trimmed V and J ends, which lost 5 bases and 5 bases, there was a span of 13 bases. The CDR3 totals 15 residues. CDR3: CASSIRGYNNSPLHF. CDR3 in DNA: TGTGCCAGCAGCATAAGGGGTTACAATAATTCACCCCTCCACTTT.

The V gene is TRBV15, the J gene TRBJ2-1; D is unclear. The length of the CDR3 is 13 residues. Germline CDR1 is LNHNV and CDR2 is YYDKDF (reference sequence). V lost 4 bases, J lost 8 bases, and 12 bases lay in between. The CDR3 loop is CATSTGPGDEQFF. DNA for the CDR3: TGTGCCACCAGCACCGGACCCGGAGATGAGCAGTTCTTC.

The V gene is TRBV7-8, the J gene TRBJ2-1; no clear D. Germline CDR1 reads SGHVS; CDR2 reads FQNEAQ. The germline V and J ends were trimmed by 0 bases and 5 bases, with 14 bases remaining between them. The CDR3 runs 16 residues. In DNA, the CDR3 is TGTGCCAGCAGCTTAGCCCAATTAAACCGTAACAATGAGCAGTTCTTC. It encodes CASSLAQLNRNNEQFF.

This clone was detected only once. V and J are TRBV11-2 and TRBJ1-5; D perhaps matches TRBD1 (6 bases). The CDR3 runs 15 residues. In germline, CDR1 is SGHAT, CDR2 FQNNGV. Trimming stripped 5 bases from V and 5 bases from J, with 16 bases between. Here the CDR3 reads CASSETGSRYQPQHF. The CDR3 DNA reads TGTGCCAGCAGCGAGACAGGATCTAGGTATCAGCCCCAGCATTTT.

The J gene is TRBJ2-1, the V gene TRBV5-1; tentative D call: TRBD1 (6 bases). The germline V gene has CDR1 SGHRS and CDR2 YFSETQ. Trimming stripped 2 bases from V and 8 bases from J, with 17 bases between. This CDR3 is built from 15 residues. The CDR3 region has the DNA TGCGCCAGCAGCTTAGACAGGACCCCTCTCGATGAGCAGTTCTTC. Its translation: CASSLDRTPLDEQFF.

This sequence joins TRBV2 and TRBJ2-4, with TRBD1 matching over 7 bases. Per the germline V gene, CDR1 is SNHLY and CDR2 is FYNNEI. J gave up 1 base and V 4 bases, and 4 bases lay outside the gene matches. The CDR3 loop spans 15 amino acids. CDR3 DNA sequence: TGTGCCAGCAGTGTAGAGGGGGCGGCCAAAAACATTCAGTACTTC. As protein: CASSVEGAAKNIQYF. Combining the CDR3 with reference TRBV2 and TRBJ2-4 gives the whole variable domain EPEVTQTPSHQVTQMGQEVILRCVPISNHLYFYWYRQILGQKVEFLVSFYNNEISEKSEIFDDQFSVERPDGSNFTLKIRSTKLEDSAMYFCASSVEGAAKNIQYFGAGTRLSVL.

The genes are TRBV30 and TRBJ1-1; maybe TRBD1 (5 bases). Trimming pared 4 bases from V and 0 bases from J, leaving 15 bases between. Germline values: CDR1 GTSNPN, CDR2 SVGIG (reference sequence). This CDR3 has 15 residues. Here the CDR3 reads CAWKAWGEMNTEAFF. The CDR3 DNA sequence: TGTGCCTGGAAGGCCTGGGGCGAGATGAACACTGAAGCTTTCTTT.